These 15 T cell receptor beta chains were all obtained from the same sample, sequenced in a study of T cells in Graves' hyperthyroidism and ophthalmopathy. TCR beta CDR3 regions were amplified from RNA. RT-PCR in the first round (using the HTBI primer set) targeted the TCR CDR3. In TCRdb, the multiplex PCR reads were re-called with MiXCR into one record per CDR3 protein. The table shows under 400,000 distinct CDR3 sequences, with 13% to 15% occurring only once. The sequenced sample consisted of blood. These receptors originate from an older woman with Graves' ophthalmopathy.

This clonotype was detected a few times. The J gene is TRBJ2-7, the V gene TRBV14; D uncertain. The germline V gene has CDR1 SGHDN and CDR2 FVKESK. Trimming pared 3 bases from V and 1 base from J, leaving 7 bases between. The CDR3 runs 13 residues. Here the CDR3 reads CASSQYSSYEQYF. CDR3 nucleotides: TGTGCCAGCAGCCAGTATAGTTCCTACGAGCAGTACTTC.

This clonotype has only a few counts. The chain employs TRBV28 and TRBJ2-2; the match to TRBD1 covers 7 bases. The germline gives CDR1 MDHEN, CDR2 SYDVKM. V gave up 7 bases and J gave up 6 bases; unmatched junction bases: 8. The CDR3 runs to 14 residues. The CDR3 loop reads CASTAGTVPGELFF. In DNA form, the CDR3 reads TGTGCCAGCACTGCCGGGACAGTCCCCGGGGAGCTGTTTTTT.

Points on this clonotype: Compared with germline, one end of the junction differs, possibly owing to a read error. V usage is TRBV28 and J usage is TRBJ2-1; 8 nucleotides match TRBD2. The CDR3 contains 11 residues. Germline CDR1 is MDHEN and CDR2 is SYDVKM. The CDR3 here is CASTLAGLQFF. DNA for the CDR3: TGTGCCAGCACTTTAGCGGGGCTGCAGTTCTTC.

As for this clonotype: A read error is possible here, since a much larger clone lies one base away. This chain uses TRBV6-2 or TRBV6-3 with TRBJ2-1; either TRBD1 or TRBD2 may supply D (5 bases each). The CDR3 spans 14 residues. Germline assignment: CDR1 MNHEY and CDR2 SVGEGT. CDR3 coding DNA: TGTGCCAGCAGTGCTGCCGGGACCAGCAATGGGCAGTTCTTC. It yields the protein CASSAAGTSNGQFF.

This clonotype was detected ten times or more. V gene TRBV6-2 or TRBV6-3 combines with J gene TRBJ2-5, with 8 bases lining up with TRBD2. Trimming at V came to 1 base and at J to 1 base, leaving 2 bases not matched to a gene. Germline V lookup: CDR1 MNHEY, CDR2 SVGEGT. CDR3 length: 15 residues. This CDR3 reads CASSYFREGQETQYF. The CDR3 DNA follows: TGTGCCAGCAGTTACTTCCGGGAGGGCCAAGAGACCCAGTACTTC.

This clonotype was picked up a small number of times. J is TRBJ2-5 and V is TRBV30; D might be TRBD2 (6 bases). The ends were cut back, 3 bases at V and 9 bases at J, with 23 bases in the middle. The CDR3 totals 15 residues. The germline V gene has CDR1 GTSNPN and CDR2 SVGIG (reference sequence). The CDR3 nucleotides read TGTGCCTGGAGGCCCCGGGGGTCACCGGTGGGGGCCCAGTACTTC. This encodes CAWRPRGSPVGAQYF.

This clonotype occurred many times. This chain joins TRBV20-1 and TRBJ2-1, with TRBD1 matching 9 bases. This CDR3 is built from 14 residues. Germline V gene lookup returns CDR1 DFQATT and CDR2 SNEGSKA (reference sequence). The CDR3 loop is CSVPQGASYNEQFF. The CDR3 nucleotides are TGCAGCGTTCCACAGGGGGCGAGTTACAATGAGCAGTTCTTC.

This clonotype turned up a few times. The chain recombines TRBV19 with TRBJ1-4; D possibly corresponds to TRBD1 (5 bases). The CDR3 is made up of 15 amino acids. Germline V gives CDR1 LNHDA, CDR2 SQIVND (reference sequence). With 2 bases removed from V and 4 bases from J, the gap between germline ends came to 11 bases. CDR3 coding DNA: TGTGCCAGTAGTATAAGGGACGGCGGTAATGAAAAACTGTTTTTT. Its translation is CASSIRDGGNEKLFF.

This clonotype was observed a few times. This chain joins TRBV12-3 or TRBV12-4 and TRBJ2-3; 11 bases map to TRBD2. The CDR3 spans 19 residues. V lost 2 bases to trimming and J lost 4 bases; unmatched junction nucleotides: 14. CDR3 amino acids: CASSLLPGLAVISADTQYF. The DNA for the CDR3 is TGTGCCAGCAGTTTACTACCGGGACTAGCGGTAATCAGCGCAGATACGCAGTATTTT.

This clonotype was counted many times. The V call is TRBV12-3 or TRBV12-4, the J call TRBJ2-3; 11 nucleotides match TRBD1. The CDR3 extends over 17 amino acids. With 6 bases clipped from V and 5 bases from J, the junction kept 13 bases outside the gene matches. The CDR3 sequence: CASRPTGKGQGEDTQYF. In DNA, the CDR3 is TGTGCCAGCAGACCAACCGGAAAGGGACAGGGGGAAGATACGCAGTATTTT.

This clonotype was picked up many times. The rearrangement joins TRBV27 to TRBJ1-2, with D perhaps matching TRBD1 (5 bases). Trimming cost V 2 bases and J 6 bases, with 10 bases left between them. CDR3 length: 13 amino acids. In germline, CDR1 is MNHEY, CDR2 SMNVEV (reference sequence). The CDR3 bases are TGTGCCAGCAGTTTAGGGGCGCGGGATGGCTACACCTTC. It yields the protein CASSLGARDGYTF.

This clonotype was picked up many times. The chain uses TRBV27 and TRBJ1-3; tentative D call: TRBD1 (5 bases). Germline CDR1 MNHEY, CDR2 SMNVEV (reference sequence). The CDR3 length is 15 residues. The V and J ends lost 0 bases and 1 base respectively, with 7 bases between them. The CDR3 is CASSLSAGSGNTIYF. The CDR3 DNA sequence: TGTGCCAGCAGTTTATCGGCAGGGTCTGGAAACACCATATATTTT.

CDR3 nucleotide sequence: TGTGCCAGCAGCGTAGGGGCTAGCGGGAGGGCTTACAATGAGCAGTTCTTC. It is translated as CASSVGASGRAYNEQFF. The rearrangement links TRBV9 to TRBJ2-1; 12 positions match TRBD2. The CDR3 extends over 17 amino acids. Germline values: CDR1 SGDLS, CDR2 YYNGEE. The trim removed 0 bases at V and 4 bases at J, leaving 5 bases unmatched.

Ten or more counts support this clonotype. The chain employs TRBV28 and TRBJ1-5; TRBD1 agrees at 7 bases. Germline V lookup: CDR1 MDHEN, CDR2 SYDVKM. Trimming at V came to 2 bases and at J to 7 bases, leaving 5 bases not matched to a gene. This CDR3 comprises 14 residues. The CDR3, as DNA: TGTGCCAGCAGTTTAAAGGGGGCGCGGCAGCCCCAGCATTTT. Protein: CASSLKGARQPQHF. Filled out from reference TRBV28 and TRBJ1-5, the complete variable domain reads DVKVTQSSRYLVKRTGEKVFLECVQDMDHENMFWYRQDPGLGLRLIYFSYDVKMKEKGDIPEGYSVSREKKERFSLILESASTNQTSMYLCASSLKGARQPQHFGDGTRLSIL.

As to this clonotype: In this CDR3 the conserved last residue, phenylalanine or tryptophan, is missing, so a read error is likely. This chain connects TRBV19 to TRBJ1-1; D perhaps matches TRBD1 (6 bases). Germline V gene lookup returns CDR1 LNHDA and CDR2 SQIVND (reference sequence). V lost 5 bases, J lost 3 bases, and 16 bases lay in between. The CDR3 covers 15 residues. The CDR3 DNA sequence: TGTGCCAGTAGTGCCAGGGTGGCAGGGGACACTGAAGCTTTCCTT. Translation gives CASSARVAGDTEAFL.